This entry lists 13 T cell receptor beta chains sequenced from one sample in a study of cytomegalovirus exposure and HLA in healthy donors. PCR employed 60 Vbeta and 13 Jbeta primers. Assay used: immunoSEQ multiplex PCR; TCRdb lists only in-frame clones, some missing. Among about 160,000 clones listed, around 75% were seen once. The sequenced sample was PBMCs. Receptor source: a woman between 50 and 59 years old in good health and CMV-seropositive.

This chain links TRBV10-1 with TRBJ2-2; D may be TRBD1 (5 bases). Trimming left V 3 bases short and J 0 bases short, with 11 bases between. CDR3 length: 16 amino acids. Germline CDR1 reads WNHNN; CDR2 reads SYGVQD (reference sequence). The CDR3 sequence: CASSEQVTSNTGELFF. The CDR3 DNA follows: TGCGCCAGCAGTGAACAGGTTACTTCGAACACCGGGGAGCTGTTTTTT.

This sequence joins TRBV19 and TRBJ1-5, with 10 bases aligning to TRBD1. The germline V gene has CDR1 LNHDA and CDR2 SQIVND (reference sequence). Unmatched junction bases numbered 10, after V lost 8 bases and J lost 0 bases. The CDR3 runs 17 residues. The CDR3 DNA follows: TGTGCCAGTTCGATGGACAGGGGGGACTATAGCAATCAGCCCCAGCATTTT. Amino acid sequence: CASSMDRGDYSNQPQHF.

This clone was detected once. The chain recombines TRBV10-2 with TRBJ1-2; 8 bases agree with TRBD1. The CDR3 is made up of 13 amino acids. V shed 10 bases, J shed 9 bases, and the junction held 13 bases outside the gene matches. The germline V gene has CDR1 WSHSY and CDR2 SAAADI. The CDR3 is CATAPGQGESYTF. CDR3 nucleotide sequence: TGCGCCACCGCCCCCGGACAGGGTGAAAGCTACACCTTC.

This chain links TRBV6-1 with TRBJ2-1, with D perhaps matching TRBD2 (5 bases). Germline CDR1 is MNHNS and CDR2 is SASEGT. Trimming shortened V by 6 bases and J by 7 bases, and 13 bases separated the two germline ends. The CDR3 length is 13 residues. For the CDR3, the DNA is TGTGCCAGCAGCGAAACGACGGGGAATGAGCAGTTCTTC. This sequence encodes CASSETTGNEQFF.

This clone was picked up a small number of times. The chain uses TRBV6-1 and TRBJ1-4; the D gene is possibly TRBD1 (6 bases). Germline V CDR1 and CDR2: MNHNS, SASEGT. V was cut by 5 bases and J by 8 bases, with 12 bases left in between. The CDR3 is 13 residues long. Written as DNA, the CDR3 is TGTGCCAGCAGTACCCGACAGGCGGAAAAACTGTTTTTT. Translated: CASSTRQAEKLFF.

This clone was seen more than once but under ten times. The chain has TRBV19 and TRBJ1-4, with D uncertain. The CDR3 totals 15 residues. The V gene lost 7 bases and the J gene lost 6 bases, with 18 bases spanning the gap. CDR1 is LNHDA and CDR2 is SQIVND in the germline V gene (reference sequence). The CDR3 protein is CASTMRSGFYEKLFF. The CDR3 DNA is TGTGCCAGTACCATGAGGTCGGGTTTTTATGAAAAACTGTTTTTT.

This clone was counted a single time. The sample holds other DNA sequences that translate to the same CDR3. The genes are TRBV30 and TRBJ2-7, with 8 bases aligning to TRBD2. In germline, CDR1 is GTSNPN, CDR2 SVGIG (reference sequence). The CDR3 contains 16 residues. The V segment lost 0 bases and the J segment 7 bases; nucleotides outside the gene matches: 14. The CDR3 loop reads CAWSVIPGLALREQYF. DNA for the CDR3: TGTGCCTGGAGTGTAATTCCCGGACTAGCACTTCGGGAGCAGTACTTC.

This clone was counted between two and nine times. The V gene is TRBV10-3, the J gene TRBJ2-3; the match to TRBD2 covers 14 bases. Unmatched junction bases numbered 1, after V lost 8 bases and J lost 3 bases. CDR1 and CDR2 from the germline V gene are ENHRY and SYGVKD. This CDR3 contains 14 residues. The chain's CDR3 is CAIGTSGGTDTQYF. DNA for the CDR3: TGTGCCATCGGGACTAGCGGGGGAACAGATACGCAGTATTTT.

V gene TRBV9 combines with J gene TRBJ2-3; 9 bases agree with TRBD2. The CDR3 has 22 amino acids. With V trimmed by 1 base and J by 3 bases, 24 bases remained unmatched. The germline gives CDR1 SGDLS, CDR2 YYNGEE. This CDR3 is CASSVTHTPRGGNMYRTDTQYF. The DNA for the CDR3 is TGTGCCAGCAGCGTAACCCATACCCCGCGGGGGGGTAATATGTATAGGACAGATACGCAGTATTTT. The full variable domain, with the rest looked up from reference TRBV9 and TRBJ2-3, is DSGVTQTPKHLITATGQRVTLRCSPRSGDLSVYWYQQSLDQGLQFLIQYYNGEERAKGNILERFSAQQFPDLHSELNLSSLELGDSALYFCASSVTHTPRGGNMYRTDTQYFGPGTRLTVL.

The gene calls are TRBV2 and TRBJ1-2; the match to TRBD1 covers 8 bases. After removal of 6 bases from V and 6 bases from J, the junction contained 6 bases not matched to a gene. Germline assignment: CDR1 SNHLY and CDR2 FYNNEI. The length of the CDR3 is 13 residues. For the CDR3, the DNA is TGTGCCAGCAGGCAGACAGGGGCCGATGGCTACACCTTC. Its protein is CASRQTGADGYTF.

This chain connects TRBV2 to TRBJ1-4; possibly TRBD1 for D (6 bases). The V gene's germline CDR1 is SNHLY and CDR2 FYNNEI. The CDR3 length is 11 residues. Trimming shortened V by 3 bases and J by 10 bases, and 6 bases separated the two germline ends. This CDR3 reads CASSEDRKLFF. The CDR3, as DNA: TGTGCCAGCAGTGAGGACAGAAAACTGTTTTTT.

The gene calls are TRBV5-4 and TRBJ2-5, with 11 bases aligning to TRBD2. The assigned J gene may be wrong: the sequence end matches TRBJ2-7 better. This CDR3 has 16 residues. Germline V CDR1 and CDR2: SGHNT, YYREEE (reference sequence). CDR3 protein: CASSFSLAGADYEQYF. For the CDR3, the DNA is TGTGCCAGCAGCTTCTCACTAGCGGGGGCCGACTACGAGCAGTACTTC.

The chain couples TRBV5-1 to TRBJ2-5; a weak D match, TRBD1 (5 bases). The end of the DNA aligns better with TRBJ2-7, so the J call may be wrong. CDR3 size: 14 residues. The germline CDR1 and CDR2 sequences are SGHRS and YFSETQ. CDR3 nucleotide sequence: TGCGCCAGCAGCTTGGTACCAGGGTCCTACGAGCAGTACTTC. Amino acid sequence: CASSLVPGSYEQYF.